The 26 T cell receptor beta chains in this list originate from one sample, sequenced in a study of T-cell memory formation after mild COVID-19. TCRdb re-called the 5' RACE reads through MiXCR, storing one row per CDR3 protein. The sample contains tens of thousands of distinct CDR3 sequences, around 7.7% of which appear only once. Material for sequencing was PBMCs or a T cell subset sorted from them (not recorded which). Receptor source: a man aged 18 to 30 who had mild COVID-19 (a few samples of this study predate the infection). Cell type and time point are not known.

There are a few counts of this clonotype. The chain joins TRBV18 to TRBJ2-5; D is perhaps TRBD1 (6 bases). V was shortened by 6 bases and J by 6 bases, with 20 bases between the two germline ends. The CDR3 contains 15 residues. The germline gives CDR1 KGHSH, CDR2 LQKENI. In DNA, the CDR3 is TGTGCCAGCTCTCAGAACTACAGGGTTTGGAAGACCCAGTACTTC. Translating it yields CASSQNYRVWKTQYF.

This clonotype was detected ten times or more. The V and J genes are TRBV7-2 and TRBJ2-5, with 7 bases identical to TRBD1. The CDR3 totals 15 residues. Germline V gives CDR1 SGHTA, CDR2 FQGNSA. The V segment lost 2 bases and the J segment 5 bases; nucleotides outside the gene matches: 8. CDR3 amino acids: CASSLRGLGLETQYF. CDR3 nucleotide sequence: TGTGCCAGCAGCTTAAGGGGGCTGGGGCTGGAGACCCAGTACTTC.

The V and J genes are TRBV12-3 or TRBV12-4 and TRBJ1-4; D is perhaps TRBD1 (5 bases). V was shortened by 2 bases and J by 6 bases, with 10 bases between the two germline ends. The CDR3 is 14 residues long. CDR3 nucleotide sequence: TGTGCCAGCAGTTTACACAGGTTCCATGAAAAACTGTTTTTT. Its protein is CASSLHRFHEKLFF.

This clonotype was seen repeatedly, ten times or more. The CDR3 nucleotides read TGTGCCAGCAGCTTACAGGGCAATCAGCCCCAGCATTTT. It encodes CASSLQGNQPQHF. This sequence joins TRBV7-9 and TRBJ1-5, with D unclear. CDR1 and CDR2 from the germline V gene are SEHNR and FQNEAQ (reference sequence). There are 13 residues in the CDR3. Trimming took off 2 bases at V and 2 bases at J, with 4 bases between the two ends.

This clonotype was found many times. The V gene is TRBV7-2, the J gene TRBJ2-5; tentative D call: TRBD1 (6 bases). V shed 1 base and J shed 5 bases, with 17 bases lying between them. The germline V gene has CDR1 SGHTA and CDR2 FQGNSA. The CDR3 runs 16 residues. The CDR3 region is CASSLGGTSRRETQYF. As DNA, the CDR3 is TGTGCCAGCAGCTTAGGTGGGACATCGAGGAGGGAGACCCAGTACTTC.

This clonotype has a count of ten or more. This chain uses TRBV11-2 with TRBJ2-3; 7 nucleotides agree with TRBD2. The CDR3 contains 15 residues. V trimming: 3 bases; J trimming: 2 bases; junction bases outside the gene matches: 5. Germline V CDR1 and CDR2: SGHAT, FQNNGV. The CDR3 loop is CASSFGLDNTDTQYF. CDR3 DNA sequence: TGTGCCAGCAGCTTCGGACTAGATAACACAGATACGCAGTATTTT.

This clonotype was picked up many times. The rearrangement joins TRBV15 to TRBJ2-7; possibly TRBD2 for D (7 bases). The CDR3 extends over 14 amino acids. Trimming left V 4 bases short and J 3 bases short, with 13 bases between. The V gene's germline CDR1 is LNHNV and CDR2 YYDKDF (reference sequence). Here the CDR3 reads CATSTRGGVYEQYF. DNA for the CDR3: TGTGCCACCAGCACTAGGGGGGGGGTCTACGAGCAGTACTTC.

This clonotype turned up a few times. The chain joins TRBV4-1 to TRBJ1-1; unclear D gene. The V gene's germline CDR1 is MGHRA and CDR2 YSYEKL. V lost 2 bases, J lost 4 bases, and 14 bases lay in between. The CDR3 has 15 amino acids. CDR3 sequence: CASSQIGLAGTEAFF. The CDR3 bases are TGCGCCAGCAGCCAAATCGGGCTGGCGGGCACTGAAGCTTTCTTT.

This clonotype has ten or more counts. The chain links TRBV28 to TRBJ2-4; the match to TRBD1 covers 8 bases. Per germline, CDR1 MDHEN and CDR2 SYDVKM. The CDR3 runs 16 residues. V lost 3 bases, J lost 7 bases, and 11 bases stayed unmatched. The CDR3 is CASSFSSQGARNIQYF. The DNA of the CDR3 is TGTGCCAGCAGTTTCTCCTCTCAGGGGGCAAGGAACATTCAGTACTTC.

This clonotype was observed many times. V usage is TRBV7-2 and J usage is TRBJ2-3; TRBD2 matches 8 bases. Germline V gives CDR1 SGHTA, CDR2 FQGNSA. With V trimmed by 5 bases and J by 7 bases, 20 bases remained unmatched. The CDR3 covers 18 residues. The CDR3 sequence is CASSRPAGGSSLGHTQYF. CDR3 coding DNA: TGTGCCAGCAGCCGACCCGCGGGGGGCTCCAGCCTCGGACATACGCAGTATTTT.

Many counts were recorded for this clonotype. This chain's CDR3 is CASSQEGRASLAKNIQYF. The CDR3 coding sequence is TGTGCCAGCAGCCAGGAAGGGAGGGCGTCTCTAGCCAAAAACATTCAGTACTTC. This rearrangement joins TRBV4-2 to TRBJ2-4, with TRBD2 identical over 7 bases. The CDR3 runs 18 residues. V gave up 3 bases and J gave up 0 bases; unmatched junction bases: 11. CDR1 is LGHNA, CDR2 YNFKEQ, per germline.

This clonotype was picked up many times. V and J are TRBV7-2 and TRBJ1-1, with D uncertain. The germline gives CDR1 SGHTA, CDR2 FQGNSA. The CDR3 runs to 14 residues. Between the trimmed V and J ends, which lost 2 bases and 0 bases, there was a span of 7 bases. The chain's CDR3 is CASSLTALNTEAFF. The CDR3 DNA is TGTGCCAGCAGCTTAACAGCCTTGAACACTGAAGCTTTCTTT.

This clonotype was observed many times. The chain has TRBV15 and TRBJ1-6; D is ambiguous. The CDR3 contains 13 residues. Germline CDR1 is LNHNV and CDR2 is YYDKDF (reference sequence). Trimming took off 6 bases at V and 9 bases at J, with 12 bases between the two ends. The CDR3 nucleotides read TGTGCCACCAGTCGGCAGGAAGGTTCACCCCTCCACTTT. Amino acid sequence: CATSRQEGSPLHF.

The CDR3: CASSSFKPGQEVSSSYNEQFF. The CDR3 nucleotides read TGTGCCAGCAGCTCCTTTAAACCGGGACAGGAGGTTTCGAGCTCCTACAATGAGCAGTTCTTC. This chain uses TRBV13 with TRBJ2-1; TRBD1 matches at 8 bases. The CDR3 has 21 amino acids. Trimming removed 4 bases from V and 0 bases from J; junction bases left unmatched: 20. Looked up from germline, CDR1 is PRHDT and CDR2 is FYEKMQ (reference sequence).

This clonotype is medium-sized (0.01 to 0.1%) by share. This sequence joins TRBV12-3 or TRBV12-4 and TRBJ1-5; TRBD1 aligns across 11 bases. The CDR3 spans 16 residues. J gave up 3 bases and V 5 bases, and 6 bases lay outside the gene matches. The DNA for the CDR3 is TGTGCCAGCAGTCAGGGACAGGGGGTCCTCAATCAGCCCCAGCATTTT. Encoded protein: CASSQGQGVLNQPQHF.

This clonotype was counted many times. CDR3 region: CASSQWSSIETQYF. CDR3 in DNA: TGTGCCAGCAGCCAGTGGTCTAGCATCGAGACCCAGTACTTC. This sequence joins TRBV7-2 and TRBJ2-5, with D possibly TRBD2 on 5 matching bases. V was pared by 5 bases and J by 5 bases, with 15 bases between. Germline V lookup: CDR1 SGHTA, CDR2 FQGNSA. CDR3 length equals 14 residues.

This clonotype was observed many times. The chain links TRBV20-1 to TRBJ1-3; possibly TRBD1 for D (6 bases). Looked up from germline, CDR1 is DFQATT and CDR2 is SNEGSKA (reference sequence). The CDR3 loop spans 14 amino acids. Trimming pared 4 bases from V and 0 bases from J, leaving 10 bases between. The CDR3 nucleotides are TGCAGTGCTAAAGACAGGACCTCTGGAAACACCATATATTTT. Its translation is CSAKDRTSGNTIYF.

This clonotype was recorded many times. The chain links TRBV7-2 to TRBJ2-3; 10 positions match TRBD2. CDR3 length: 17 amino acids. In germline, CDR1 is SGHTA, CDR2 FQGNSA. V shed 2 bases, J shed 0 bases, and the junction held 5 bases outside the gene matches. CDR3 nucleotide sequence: TGTGCCAGCAGCTTAAGCGGGGGGGCGGATAGCACAGATACGCAGTATTTT. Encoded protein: CASSLSGGADSTDTQYF.

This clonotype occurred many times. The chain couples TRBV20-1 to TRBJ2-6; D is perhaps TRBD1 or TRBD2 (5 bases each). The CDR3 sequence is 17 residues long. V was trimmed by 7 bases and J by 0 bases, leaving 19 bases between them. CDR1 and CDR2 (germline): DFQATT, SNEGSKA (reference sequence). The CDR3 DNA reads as TGCAGTGTTTACACCCCGGGACGGAGCTCTGGGGCCAACGTCCTGACTTTC. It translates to CSVYTPGRSSGANVLTF.

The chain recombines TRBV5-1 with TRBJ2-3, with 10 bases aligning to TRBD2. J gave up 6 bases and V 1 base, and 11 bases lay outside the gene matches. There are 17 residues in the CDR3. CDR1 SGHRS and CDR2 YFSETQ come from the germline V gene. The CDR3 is CASSLSGGAPRSDTQYF. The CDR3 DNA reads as TGCGCCAGCAGCTTGAGCGGGGGGGCACCCCGGTCGGATACGCAGTATTTT.

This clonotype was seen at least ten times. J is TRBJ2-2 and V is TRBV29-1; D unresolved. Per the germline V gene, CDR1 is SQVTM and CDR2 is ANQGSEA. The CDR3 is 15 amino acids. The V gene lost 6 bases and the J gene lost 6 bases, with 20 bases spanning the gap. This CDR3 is CSVLDSFGIAGELFF. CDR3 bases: TGCAGCGTATTAGACTCTTTTGGGATTGCCGGGGAGCTGTTTTTT.

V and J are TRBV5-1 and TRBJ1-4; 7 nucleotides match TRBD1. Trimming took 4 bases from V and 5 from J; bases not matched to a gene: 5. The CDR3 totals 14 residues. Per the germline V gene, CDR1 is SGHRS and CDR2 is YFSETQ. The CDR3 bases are TGCGCCAGCAGCCTCGGGACAGCGAATGAAAAACTGTTTTTT. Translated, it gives CASSLGTANEKLFF.

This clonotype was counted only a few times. CDR3 nucleotides: TGCGCCAGCAGCTTCGACAGGCCCCTTGCTAACTATGGCTACACCTTC. The encoded protein is CASSFDRPLANYGYTF. This chain links TRBV5-1 with TRBJ1-2; TRBD1 is a possible D gene (6 bases). Trimming left V 2 bases short and J 0 bases short, with 14 bases between. Germline V gene data show CDR1 as SGHRS and CDR2 as YFSETQ. The CDR3 is made up of 16 amino acids.

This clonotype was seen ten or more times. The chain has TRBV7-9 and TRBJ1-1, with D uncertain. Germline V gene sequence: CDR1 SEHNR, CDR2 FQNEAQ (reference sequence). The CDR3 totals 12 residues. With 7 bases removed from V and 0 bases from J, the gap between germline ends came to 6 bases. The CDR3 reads CASTFLNTEAFF. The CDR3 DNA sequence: TGTGCCAGCACCTTCTTGAACACTGAAGCTTTCTTT.

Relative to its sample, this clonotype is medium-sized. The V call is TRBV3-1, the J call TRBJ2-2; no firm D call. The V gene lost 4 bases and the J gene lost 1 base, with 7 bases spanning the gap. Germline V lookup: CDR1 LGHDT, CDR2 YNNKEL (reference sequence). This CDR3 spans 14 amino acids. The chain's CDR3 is CASSRFGNTGELFF. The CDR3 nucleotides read TGTGCCAGCAGCCGGTTCGGGAACACCGGGGAGCTGTTTTTT. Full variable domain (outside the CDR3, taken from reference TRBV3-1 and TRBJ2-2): DTAVSQTPKYLVTQMGNDKSIKCEQNLGHDTMYWYKQDSKKFLKIMFSYNNKELIINETVPNRFSPKSPDKAHLNLHINSLELGDSAVYFCASSRFGNTGELFFGEGSRLTVL.

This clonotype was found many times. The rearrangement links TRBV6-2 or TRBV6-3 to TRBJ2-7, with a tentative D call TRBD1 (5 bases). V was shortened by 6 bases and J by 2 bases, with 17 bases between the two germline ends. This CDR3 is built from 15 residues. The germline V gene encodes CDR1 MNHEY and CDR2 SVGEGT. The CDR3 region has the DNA TGTGCCAGCAGATCCGGACATCGACTCCCCTACGAGCAGTACGTC. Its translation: CASRSGHRLPYEQYV.